A single sample is the source of the 7 T cell receptor beta chains below, sequenced in a study of blood T cells in healthy people across ages. PCR was performed a second time for about 7 to 11 cycles using a sample-barcoded 5' primer and a J-beta primer mix. Each CDR3 protein is one row after TCRdb ran MiXCR on the 5' RACE reads. The sample contains just over 1 million distinct CDR3 sequences, around 43% of which appear only once. The sequenced sample consisted of blood. The receptor source for this set is a woman aged 60-75 years in good health.

This clonotype has more than one count but fewer than ten. J is TRBJ2-5 and V is TRBV7-9; 9 positions agree with TRBD1. In germline, CDR1 is SEHNR, CDR2 FQNEAQ (reference sequence). V trimming: 5 bases; J trimming: 3 bases; junction bases outside the gene matches: 16. CDR3 length: 18 amino acids. CDR3 sequence (DNA): TGTGCCAGCAGCGCTAGGACAGGGGCCATCCAAGACAAAGAGACCCAGTACTTC. As protein: CASSARTGAIQDKETQYF.

The chain has TRBV24-1 and TRBJ2-3, with no clear D. The V end lost 3 bases, the J end lost 4 bases, and 7 bases lay between the germline ends. The CDR3 is 13 residues long. From germline, CDR1 is KGHDR and CDR2 SFDVKD. This chain's CDR3 is CATSDPYADTQYF. The CDR3 nucleotides are TGTGCCACCAGTGATCCATATGCAGATACGCAGTATTTT.

The V and J genes are TRBV6-2 or TRBV6-3 and TRBJ2-2; the match to TRBD2 covers 10 bases. Germline CDR1 reads MNHEY; CDR2 reads SVGEGT. The CDR3 consists of 22 residues. V shed 6 bases, J shed 0 bases, and the junction held 22 bases outside the gene matches. The CDR3 protein is CASRRNLLGEREGLANTGELFF. In DNA, the CDR3 is TGTGCCAGCAGACGTAACCTACTTGGGGAGCGGGAGGGCCTGGCGAACACCGGGGAGCTGTTTTTT.

The chain recombines TRBV12-3 or TRBV12-4 with TRBJ2-1; 8 bases agree with TRBD1. The J segment lost 9 bases and the V segment lost 6 bases, leaving 10 bases of the junction unmatched. The CDR3 spans 14 residues. The chain's CDR3 is CASSLTGAVGEQFF. CDR3 coding DNA: TGTGCCAGCAGCTTGACAGGGGCGGTGGGTGAGCAGTTCTTC.

This clonotype was detected many times. The V gene is TRBV7-9, the J gene TRBJ2-5; 7 bases align to TRBD2. V lost 0 bases to trimming and J lost 2 bases; unmatched junction nucleotides: 6. Germline V gives CDR1 SEHNR, CDR2 FQNEAQ (reference sequence). The CDR3 spans 16 residues. The CDR3 region has the DNA TGTGCCAGCAGCTTAGCAGAGGGCGGGGGTCAAGAGACCCAGTACTTC. Translating it yields CASSLAEGGGQETQYF. Based on the CDR3 plus reference TRBV7-9 and TRBJ2-5, the full variable domain is DTGVSQNPRHKITKRGQNVTFRCDPISEHNRLYWYRQTLGQGPEFLTYFQNEAQLEKSRLLSDRFSAERPKGSFSTLEIQRTEQGDSAMYLCASSLAEGGGQETQYFGPGTRLLVL.

V gene TRBV2 combines with J gene TRBJ2-5, with D perhaps given as TRBD1 or TRBD2 (5 bases each). The assigned J gene may be wrong: the sequence end matches TRBJ2-7 better. Per the germline V gene, CDR1 is SNHLY and CDR2 is FYNNEI. CDR3 length: 14 residues. CDR3 residues: CARSRTRGGSEQYF. CDR3 nucleotides: TGTGCCAGGTCCCGGACACGAGGAGGATCCGAGCAGTACTTC.

The chain employs TRBV5-1 and TRBJ1-4, with TRBD1 matching over 10 bases. Trimming at V came to 4 bases and at J to 5 bases, leaving 5 bases not matched to a gene. The CDR3 totals 15 residues. Germline values: CDR1 SGHRS, CDR2 YFSETQ. CDR3 residues: CASSVTGGANEKLFF. The CDR3 DNA follows: TGCGCCAGCAGCGTGACAGGGGGCGCGAATGAAAAACTGTTTTTT.